This T cell receptor (beta chain) appears in the sequencing data of a study of graft-versus-host responses after intestinal transplantation. About the study: Isolated intestinal, liver-intestinal, or multivisceral transplants had been given to the recipients. Every transplant recipient was induced with anti-thymocyte globulin, then maintained on tacrolimus and steroids for about 3 years.

General study results and limits: Allograft graft-versus-host to host-versus-graft clonal ratios ran high in patients with graft-donor T cell macrochimerism. The highest levels of circulating GvH clones went along with early declines in HvG clones after transplant.

About this clone: Its matching antigen is unknown.

Repertoires were generated with immunoSEQ multiplex PCR, while TCRdb's copy carries only in-frame clones and drops some. The profile shows 130,000 or so clones, approximately 91% of them singletons. V lost 1 base, J lost 11 bases, and 6 bases lay in between. CDR3 length: 11 amino acids. Germline V gene lookup returns CDR1 MNHNS and CDR2 SASEGT. J is TRBJ1-5 and V is TRBV6-1; the D is unclear. The source material was unstimulated CD4+ T cells sorted from spleen or lymph node cells, sampled before intestinal transplant. The sequence was obtained from a human donor who received an intestinal transplant. CDR3 sequence: CASSEGESQHF. In DNA form, the CDR3 reads TGTGCCAGCAGTGAAGGGGAGTCCCAGCATTTT.